This T cell receptor (beta chain) appears in the sequencing data of a study of identifying expanded T cells in peripheral blood. Assay: immunoSEQ multiplex PCR; the TCRdb copy retains only in-frame clones and omits some. The table records 100,000 to 150,000 clones, about 88% of them present only once. During the collection period, no donor immune events like infections were recorded. The material sequenced was blood. The sequence derives from a person between 18 and 75 years old in good health.

The CDR3 bases are TGTGCCAGCGGCCCGTGGCTAGCGGGAGTGATTTCCTACAATGAGCAGTTCTTC. The encoded protein is CASGPWLAGVISYNEQFF. V and J are TRBV28 and TRBJ2-1; 10 bases fit TRBD2. CDR3 size: 18 residues. The V and J ends lost 8 bases and 1 base, in that order; junction bases with no gene match: 14. Germline assignment: CDR1 MDHEN and CDR2 SYDVKM. The full variable domain, rest sourced from reference TRBV28 and TRBJ2-1, is DVKVTQSSRYLVKRTGEKVFLECVQDMDHENMFWYRQDPGLGLRLIYFSYDVKMKEKGDIPEGYSVSREKKERFSLILESASTNQTSMYLCASGPWLAGVISYNEQFFGPGTRLTVL.